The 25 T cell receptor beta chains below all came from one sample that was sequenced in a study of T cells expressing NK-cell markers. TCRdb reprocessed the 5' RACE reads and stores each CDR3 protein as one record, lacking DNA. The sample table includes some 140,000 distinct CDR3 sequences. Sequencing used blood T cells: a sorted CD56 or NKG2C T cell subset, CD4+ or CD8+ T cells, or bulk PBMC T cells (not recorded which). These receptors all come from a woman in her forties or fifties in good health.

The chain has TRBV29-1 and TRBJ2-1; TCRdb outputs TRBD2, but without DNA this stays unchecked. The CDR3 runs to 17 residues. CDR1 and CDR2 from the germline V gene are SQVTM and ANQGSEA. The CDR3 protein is CSVDGAGGPSSYNEQFF.

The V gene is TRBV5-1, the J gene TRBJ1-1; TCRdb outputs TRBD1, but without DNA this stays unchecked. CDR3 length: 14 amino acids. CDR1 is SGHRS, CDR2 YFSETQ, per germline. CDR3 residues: CASEAGQQNTEAFF.

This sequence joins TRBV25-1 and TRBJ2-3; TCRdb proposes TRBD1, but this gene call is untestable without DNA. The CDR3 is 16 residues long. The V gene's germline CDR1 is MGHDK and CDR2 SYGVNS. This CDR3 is CASAKYRDEGTDTQYF.

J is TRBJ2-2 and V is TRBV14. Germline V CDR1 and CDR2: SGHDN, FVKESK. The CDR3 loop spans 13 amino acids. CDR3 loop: CASSQVWAGELFF.

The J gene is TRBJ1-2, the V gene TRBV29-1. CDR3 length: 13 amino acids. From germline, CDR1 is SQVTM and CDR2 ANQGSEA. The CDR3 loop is CSVEDRSSYGYTF.

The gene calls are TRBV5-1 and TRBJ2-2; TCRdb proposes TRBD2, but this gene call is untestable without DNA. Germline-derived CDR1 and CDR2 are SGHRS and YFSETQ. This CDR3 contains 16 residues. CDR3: CASSLDRLAGVGELFF.

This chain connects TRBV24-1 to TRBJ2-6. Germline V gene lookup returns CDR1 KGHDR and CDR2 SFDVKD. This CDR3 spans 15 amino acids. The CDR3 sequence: CATSDLSSGANVLTF.

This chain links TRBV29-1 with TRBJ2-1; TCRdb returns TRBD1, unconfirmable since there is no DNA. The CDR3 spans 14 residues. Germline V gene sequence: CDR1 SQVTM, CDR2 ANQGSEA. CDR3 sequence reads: CSATGTRTHNEQFF.

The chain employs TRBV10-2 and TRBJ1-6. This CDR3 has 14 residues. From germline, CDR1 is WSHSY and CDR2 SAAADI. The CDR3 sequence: CASSGSSYNSPLHF.

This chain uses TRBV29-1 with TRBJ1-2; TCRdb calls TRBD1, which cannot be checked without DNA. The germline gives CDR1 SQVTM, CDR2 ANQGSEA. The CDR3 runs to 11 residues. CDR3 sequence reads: CSVGQGDGYTF.

This CDR3 is CASSLGGGTHEQYF. The V call is TRBV7-3, the J call TRBJ2-7; TCRdb calls TRBD1, which cannot be checked without DNA. The CDR3 is 14 amino acids. From germline, CDR1 is SGHTA and CDR2 FQGTGA.

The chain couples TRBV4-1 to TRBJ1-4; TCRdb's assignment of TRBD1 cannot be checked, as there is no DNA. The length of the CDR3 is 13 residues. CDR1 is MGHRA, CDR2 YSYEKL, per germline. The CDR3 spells CASSHLGLRDLFF.

The CDR3 reads CASSESYTGELFF. This chain uses TRBV10-1 with TRBJ2-2. The germline CDR1 and CDR2 sequences are WNHNN and SYGVQD (reference sequence). This CDR3 contains 13 residues.

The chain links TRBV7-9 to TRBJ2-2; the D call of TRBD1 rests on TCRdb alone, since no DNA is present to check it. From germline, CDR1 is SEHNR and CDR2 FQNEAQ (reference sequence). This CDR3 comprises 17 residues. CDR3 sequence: CASSSPGLGQGSGELFF.

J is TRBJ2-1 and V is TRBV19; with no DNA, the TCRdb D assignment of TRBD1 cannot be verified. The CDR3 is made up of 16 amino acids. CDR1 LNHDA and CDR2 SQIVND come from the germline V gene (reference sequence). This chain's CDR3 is CASRTPGAGVGNEQFF.

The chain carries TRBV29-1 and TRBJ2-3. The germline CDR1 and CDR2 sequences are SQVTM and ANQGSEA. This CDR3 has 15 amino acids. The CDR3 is CSVELFAESTDTQYF.

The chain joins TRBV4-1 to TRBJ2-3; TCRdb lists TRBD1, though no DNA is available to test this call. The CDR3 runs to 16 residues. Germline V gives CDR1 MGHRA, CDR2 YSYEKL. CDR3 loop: CASSQVRGLPYDTQYF.

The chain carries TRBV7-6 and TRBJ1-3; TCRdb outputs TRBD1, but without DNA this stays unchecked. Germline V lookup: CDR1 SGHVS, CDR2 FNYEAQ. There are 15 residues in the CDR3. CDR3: CASSSPGSEGNTIYF.

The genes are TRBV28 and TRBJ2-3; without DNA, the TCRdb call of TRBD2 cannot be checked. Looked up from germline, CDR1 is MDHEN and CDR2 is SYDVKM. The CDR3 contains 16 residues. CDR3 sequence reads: CASSPRGPSGTDTQYF.

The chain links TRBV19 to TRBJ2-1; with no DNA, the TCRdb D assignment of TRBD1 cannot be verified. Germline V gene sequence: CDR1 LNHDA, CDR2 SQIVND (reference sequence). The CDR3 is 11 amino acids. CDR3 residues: CASRAGEVSFF.

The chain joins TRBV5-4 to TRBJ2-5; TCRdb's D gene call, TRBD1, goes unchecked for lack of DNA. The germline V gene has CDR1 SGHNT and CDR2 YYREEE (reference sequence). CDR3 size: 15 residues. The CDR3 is CASSFGAEHGETQYF. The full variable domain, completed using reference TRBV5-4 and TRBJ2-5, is ETGVTQSPTHLIKTRGQQVTLRCSSQSGHNTVSWYQQALGQGPQFIFQYYREEENGRGNFPPRFSGLQFPNYSSELNVNALELDDSALYLCASSFGAEHGETQYFGPGTRLLVL.

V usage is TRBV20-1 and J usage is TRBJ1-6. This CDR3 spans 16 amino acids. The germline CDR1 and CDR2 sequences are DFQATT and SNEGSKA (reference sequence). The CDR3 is CSASSSRRGSNSPLHF.

The CDR3: CASSLWDRVYEAFF. The chain employs TRBV7-8 and TRBJ1-1; TCRdb reports TRBD1, a call that lacks DNA to check it against. This CDR3 comprises 14 residues. From germline, CDR1 is SGHVS and CDR2 FQNEAQ.

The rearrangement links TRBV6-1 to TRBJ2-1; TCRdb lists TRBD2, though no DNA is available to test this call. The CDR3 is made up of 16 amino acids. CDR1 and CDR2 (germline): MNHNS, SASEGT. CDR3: CASSGKAGGQYNEQFF.

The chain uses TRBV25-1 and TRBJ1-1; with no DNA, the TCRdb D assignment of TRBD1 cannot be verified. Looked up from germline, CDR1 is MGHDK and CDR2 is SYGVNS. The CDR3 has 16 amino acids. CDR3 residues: CASSDRYRTLVTEAFF. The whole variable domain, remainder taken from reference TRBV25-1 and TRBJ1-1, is EADIYQTPRYLVIGTGKKITLECSQTMGHDKMYWYQQDPGMELHLIHYSYGVNSTEKGDLSSESTVSRIRTEHFPLTLESARPSHTSQYLCASSDRYRTLVTEAFFGQGTRLTVV.